The entry below gives a single T cell receptor (beta chain) sequence along with its context. The authors' processing: Nucleated cell counts were estimated from reference gene primer amplification. The method was immunoSEQ multiplex PCR; TCRdb's version includes in-frame clones alone and lacks a portion of them. That table gives V, J and clone size, and the DNA gave D and trimming. The table shows 25,000 to 40,000 clones, with 65% to 90% occurring only once. The CDR3 runs 11 residues. V was clipped by 6 bases and J by 4 bases, with 10 bases between them. CDR1 SQVTM and CDR2 ANQGSEA come from the germline V gene. This record belongs to a study of blood T cell repertoires in COVID-19. About the research overall: Researchers got acute and convalescent COVID-19 samples from the United States, Italy and Spain. T cells, B-cell-depleted T cells, or PBMCs supplied cDNA or gDNA.

The chain employs TRBV29-1 and TRBJ2-7; D is unclear. The origin of this receptor is a woman in her sixties or seventies with active COVID-19. Sequenced: peripheral blood. The CDR3 DNA follows: TGCAGCGTGGCAGTCCAATACGAGCAGTACTTC. This encodes CSVAVQYEQYF.